This T cell receptor (beta chain) is from a study of blood T cell repertoires in COVID-19. Participants reported their clinical history, and cohort assignment relied on those reports. The germline V and J ends were trimmed by 0 bases and 6 bases, with 15 bases remaining between them. This CDR3 has 15 amino acids. Germline CDR1 is SGHRS and CDR2 is YFSETQ. Profiled with immunoSEQ multiplex PCR; TCRdb holds only in-frame clones, not every one. The sample shows around 330,000 clones, 75% to 90% of them seen only once. This clone was seen more than once but under ten times. Input material: PBMCs or T cells enriched from blood (not recorded which). V is TRBV5-1 and J is TRBJ1-1; no reliable D call. The TCR was taken from a woman aged 40 to 50 who had recovered from COVID-19. CDR3 sequence: CASSLGTFGGAEAFF. In DNA, the CDR3 is TGCGCCAGCAGCTTGGGTACCTTTGGCGGCGCTGAAGCTTTCTTT.